Listed below are T cell receptor beta chains from one sample, sequenced in a study of shared T cell receptors in the human thymus. Generated by immunoSEQ multiplex PCR, the TCRdb table keeps only in-frame clones and is missing some. The sample carries 600,000 to 900,000 clones, 70% to 90% recorded once. The same data also contributed to another study, on human thymus T cells.

Sequencing input: thymocytes. The receptors stem from a girl under three years old with a congenital heart defect. Both conserved end residues are part of each CDR3. D genes are given only for firm matches. Some rows have no size entry. The others give once, few or many, or a class for an expanded clone.

>TRBV9|NA|TRBJ1-4|TRBD1
TGTGCCAGCATTCGAGGGGGCAGTCGGGTGAATGAAAAACTGTTTTTT
CASIRGGSRVNEKLFF
>TRBV15|NA|TRBJ2-2|NA
TGTGCCACCAGCAGAGTGTTACAGACCCCTAACACCGGGGAGCTGTTTTTT
CATSRVLQTPNTGELFF
>TRBV7-4|NA|TRBJ2-7|TRBD2
TGTGCCAGCGTTGGGGGGGACTCCCCCTACGAGCAGTACTTC
CASVGGDSPYEQYF
>TRBV5-1|NA|TRBJ2-7|TRBD2
TGCGCCAGCAGCTTTGGGCTCGGGAGGCAATACGAGCAGTACTTC
CASSFGLGRQYEQYF
>TRBV13|NA|TRBJ1-1|NA
TGTGCCAGCAGCTTTGATACAGAGAACACTGAAGCTTTCTTT
CASSFDTENTEAFF
>TRBV9|few|TRBJ1-1|TRBD1
TGTGCCAGCAACCCAGGGGGGAGCATGAACACTGAAGCTTTCTTT
CASNPGGSMNTEAFF
>TRBV11-1|once|TRBJ1-1|NA
TGTGCCAGCAAGCCAGGGCGGATGAACACTGAAGCTTTCTTT
CASKPGRMNTEAFF
>TRBV5-5|NA|TRBJ1-1|NA
TGTGCCAGCAGCCCGGGGTGGTCGAACACTGAAGCTTTCTTT
CASSPGWSNTEAFF
>TRBV9|NA|TRBJ2-1|TRBD1
TGTGCCAGCAGCACCGGAACCGTCCGGGACAGCAACAATGAGCAGTTCTTC
CASSTGTVRDSNNEQFF
>TRBV5-1|NA|TRBJ2-1|NA
TGCGCCAGCAGCTGGGGGCTAGCGGTCCCCTACAATGAGCAGTTCTTC
CASSWGLAVPYNEQFF
>TRBV9|NA|TRBJ1-1|TRBD1
TGTGCCAGCAGCGTGGCCGGGACAGGGTCAACTGAAGCTTTCTTT
CASSVAGTGSTEAFF
>TRBV7-9|NA|TRBJ2-7|NA
TGTGCCAGCACCCTTGACTCAAATCCCTACGAGCAGTACTTC
CASTLDSNPYEQYF
>TRBV14|NA|TRBJ2-1|TRBD2
TGTGCCAGCAGCCGTCCCCGGAGGGGCGGGGGGGCCTGGGAGCAGTTCTTC
CASSRPRRGGGAWEQFF
>TRBV6-1|NA|TRBJ1-1|TRBD1
TGTGCCAGCAGTGAAGCTTCGACGGACAGGATGAACACTGAAGCTTTCTTT
CASSEASTDRMNTEAFF
>TRBV9|NA|TRBJ2-5|TRBD2
TGTGCCAGCAGCGTCGCCCCCCAGCGGGGGGGTAAAGAGACCCAGTACTTC
CASSVAPQRGGKETQYF
>TRBV28|NA|TRBJ2-7|NA
TGTGCCAGCAGTTTAGAGTGTCGCCAGGGGTCCTACGAGCAGTACTTC
CASSLECRQGSYEQYF
>TRBV6-5|NA|TRBJ2-1|TRBD1
TGTGCCAGCAGACCGGGACAGCGCTCCTACAATGAGCAGTTCTTC
CASRPGQRSYNEQFF
>TRBV5-1|once|TRBJ2-2|NA
TGCGCCAGCAGCTTCCAGGGAACCGGGGAGCTGTTTTTT
CASSFQGTGELFF
>TRBV13|once|TRBJ2-3|NA
TGTGCCAGCAGTCCCGGCCTCGACTTCACAGATACGCAGTATTTT
CASSPGLDFTDTQYF
>TRBV5-1|NA|TRBJ2-3|NA
TGCGCCAGCAGCTTGGCGCCTGGACTGACTAGCACAGATACGCAGTATTTT
CASSLAPGLTSTDTQYF
>TRBV23-1|once|TRBJ2-1|TRBD2
TGCGCCAGCAACCCTAGCGGGGGGGCCGGTGAGCAGTTCTTC
CASNPSGGAGEQFF
>TRBV7-2|few|TRBJ2-5|TRBD2
TGTGCCAGCAGCTTAGGTCCGAGACCGGGACTAAGGGGTAAAGAGACCCAGTACTTC
CASSLGPRPGLRGKETQYF
>TRBV2|NA|TRBJ2-1|NA
TGTGCCAGCAGTGTTCCAACAGACAATGAGCAGTTCTTC
CASSVPTDNEQFF
>TRBV15|NA|TRBJ2-3|NA
TGTGCCACCAGCAGCCGCCTTTTGGCCTCGGCATTGACTCACACAGATACGCAGTATTTT
CATSSRLLASALTHTDTQYF
>TRBV5-7|NA|TRBJ2-7|NA
TGTGCCAGCAGCCCCTCACAAGACTACGAGCAGTACTTC
CASSPSQDYEQYF
>TRBV5-8|NA|TRBJ2-3|NA
TGTGCCAGCAGCTTGGTGTGGTTACATCAGTATTTT
CASSLVWLHQYF
>TRBV27|NA|TRBJ1-1|TRBD1
TGTGCCAGCATCCCTGGACAGGGGAAGGCGAAGGACACTGAAGCTTTCTTT
CASIPGQGKAKDTEAFF
>TRBV5-1|few|TRBJ1-1|NA
TGCGCCAGCAGCTTGGATTTGAGTGGGGGAGGCAACACTGAAGCTTTCTTT
CASSLDLSGGGNTEAFF
>TRBV19|NA|TRBJ1-1|NA
TGTGCCAGCACTTCGCCGGGGGGGGGTGTGAGGACTGAAGCTTTCTTT
CASTSPGGGVRTEAFF
>TRBV5-1|NA|TRBJ1-2|NA
TGCGCCAGCAGCTGGCGGGGGGGCTACCCGTATTCTTATGGCTACACCTTC
CASSWRGGYPYSYGYTF
>TRBV5-1|NA|TRBJ2-1|TRBD2
TGCGCCAGCAGCCCCAGGACTCGGGAGGACAATGAGCAGTTCTTC
CASSPRTREDNEQFF
>TRBV7-3|NA|TRBJ2-2|NA
TGTGCCAGCAGCCCTACAGGGCCCACCGGGGAGCTGTTTTTT
CASSPTGPTGELFF
>TRBV4-2|NA|TRBJ2-1|TRBD2
TGTGCCAGCAGCCTCCACCGACTAGCGGGAGAGCAGTTCTTC
CASSLHRLAGEQFF
>TRBV5-1|NA|TRBJ2-5|NA
TGCGCCAGCAGCCTGGGAGACCCGGGAGAGACCCAGTACTTC
CASSLGDPGETQYF